This TCR beta chain appears in the sequencing data of a study of blood T cell repertoires in COVID-19. Study background: T cells, B-cell-depleted T cells, or PBMCs supplied cDNA or gDNA.

Trimming removed 1 base from V and 4 bases from J, with 20 bases in between. CDR1 SGHTA and CDR2 FQGNSA come from the germline V gene. The CDR3 sequence is 18 residues long. This clone was observed once. Assay: immunoSEQ multiplex PCR; the TCRdb copy retains only in-frame clones and omits some. The table records about 200,000 clones, approximately 88% of them present only once. Each recovered donor of Cohort 3 presented with two negative PCRs, clearance, or symptom resolution. The sequence came from a woman aged 18-29 years who had recovered from COVID-19. J is TRBJ1-3 and V is TRBV7-2; D is unresolved. The sample consisted of PBMCs or T cells enriched from blood (not recorded which). CDR3 bases: TGTGCCAGCAGCTTAGGGGGAGGAGGGCTGGGGTCCGGAAACACCATATATTTT. It translates to CASSLGGGGLGSGNTIYF.